The 5 T cell receptor beta chains in this list originate from one sample, sequenced in a study of shared clonotypes between healthy human individuals. The assay was immunoSEQ multiplex PCR, and TCRdb's table has in-frame clones only and misses some. The table has around 430,000 clones, roughly 77% seen once. Sequencing was carried out using PBMCs. These receptors came from a woman aged 40 to 55 in good health. Some clones in this sample may be carry-over from other donors' samples.

The table lists this clone with a few counts. The chain recombines TRBV6-1 with TRBJ2-7; no clear D. This CDR3 has 13 amino acids. Germline V gene sequence: CDR1 MNHNS, CDR2 SASEGT. V gave up 5 bases and J gave up 4 bases, with 12 bases separating them. The CDR3 DNA is TGTGCCAGCAGTATACGACCAGATTACGAGCAGTACTTC. It codes for CASSIRPDYEQYF.

This sequence joins TRBV7-2 and TRBJ2-3; tentative D call: TRBD1 (6 bases). The CDR3 length is 16 residues. Trimming pared 5 bases from V and 1 base from J, leaving 16 bases between. Per the germline V gene, CDR1 is SGHTA and CDR2 is FQGNSA. The CDR3: CASSPLGSGGTDTQYF. CDR3 DNA sequence: TGTGCCAGCAGCCCCCTTGGGTCAGGGGGCACAGATACGCAGTATTTT.

V and J are TRBV7-8 and TRBJ2-1; possible D gene TRBD2, 6 bases. V shed 0 bases and J shed 5 bases, with 14 bases lying between them. CDR3 length: 16 amino acids. CDR1 SGHVS and CDR2 FQNEAQ come from the germline V gene. CDR3 bases: TGTGCCAGCAGCTTAGCAGCCGCGGGGTATGACAATGAGCAGTTCTTC. Encoded protein: CASSLAAAGYDNEQFF.

The J gene is TRBJ1-1, the V gene TRBV29-1; 9 bases are a match to TRBD1. V trimming: 6 bases; J trimming: 6 bases; junction bases outside the gene matches: 5. The CDR3 is 12 amino acids. Germline CDR1 reads SQVTM; CDR2 reads ANQGSEA. The CDR3 spells CSVPTGGSEAFF. In DNA form, the CDR3 reads TGCAGCGTGCCTACAGGGGGCTCTGAAGCTTTCTTT.

The chain employs TRBV7-9 and TRBJ1-1; D remains unclear. Trimming took off 5 bases at V and 3 bases at J, with 7 bases between the two ends. The CDR3 is made up of 12 amino acids. CDR1 and CDR2 from the germline V gene are SEHNR and FQNEAQ (reference sequence). The CDR3 is CASSRYDTEAFF. For the CDR3, the DNA is TGTGCCAGCAGCAGGTACGACACTGAAGCTTTCTTT.